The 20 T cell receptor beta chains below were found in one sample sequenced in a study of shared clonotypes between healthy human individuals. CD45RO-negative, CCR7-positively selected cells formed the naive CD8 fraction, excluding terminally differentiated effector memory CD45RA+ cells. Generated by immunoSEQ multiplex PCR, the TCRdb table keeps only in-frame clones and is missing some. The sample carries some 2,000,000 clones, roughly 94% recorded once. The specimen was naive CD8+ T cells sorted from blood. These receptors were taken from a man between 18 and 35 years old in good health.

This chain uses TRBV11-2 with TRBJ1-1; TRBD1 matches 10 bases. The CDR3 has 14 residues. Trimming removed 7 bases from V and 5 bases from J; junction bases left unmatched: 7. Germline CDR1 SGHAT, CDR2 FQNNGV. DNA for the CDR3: TGTGCCAGCACTCGACAGGGGGCTGAGACTGAAGCTTTCTTT. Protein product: CASTRQGAETEAFF.

The CDR3 nucleotides are TGTGCCAGCAGCTTAATAGCGGGACCAGATACGCAGTATTTT. It yields the protein CASSLIAGPDTQYF. This rearrangement joins TRBV11-2 to TRBJ2-3; 8 bases fit TRBD2. The CDR3 is 14 amino acids. The germline CDR1 and CDR2 sequences are SGHAT and FQNNGV. The V segment lost 2 bases and the J segment 4 bases; nucleotides outside the gene matches: 2.

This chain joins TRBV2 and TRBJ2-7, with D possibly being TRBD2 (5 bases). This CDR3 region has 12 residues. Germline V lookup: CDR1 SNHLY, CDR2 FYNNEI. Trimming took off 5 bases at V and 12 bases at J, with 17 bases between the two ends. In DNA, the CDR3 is TGTGCCAGCAGTTACGCCCCGGAGGTGGGGTACTTC. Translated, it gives CASSYAPEVGYF.

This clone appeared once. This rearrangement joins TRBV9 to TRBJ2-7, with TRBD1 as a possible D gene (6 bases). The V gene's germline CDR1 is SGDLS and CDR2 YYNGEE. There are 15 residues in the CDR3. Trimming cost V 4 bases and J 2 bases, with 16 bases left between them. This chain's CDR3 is CASSQGLGLAYEQYF. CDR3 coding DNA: TGTGCCAGCAGCCAGGGGCTAGGGCTCGCCTACGAGCAGTACTTC.

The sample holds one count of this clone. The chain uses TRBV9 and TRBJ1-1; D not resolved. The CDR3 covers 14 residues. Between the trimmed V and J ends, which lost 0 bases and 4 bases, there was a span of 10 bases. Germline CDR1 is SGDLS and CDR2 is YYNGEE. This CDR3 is CASSVDGRRTEAFF. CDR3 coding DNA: TGTGCCAGCAGCGTAGACGGCAGACGCACTGAAGCTTTCTTT.

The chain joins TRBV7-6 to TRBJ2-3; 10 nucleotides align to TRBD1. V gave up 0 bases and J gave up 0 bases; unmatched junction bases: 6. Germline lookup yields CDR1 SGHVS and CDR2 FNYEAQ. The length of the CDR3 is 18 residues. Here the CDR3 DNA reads TGTGCCAGCAGCTTAGCAGGGACAGGGGTACTTAGCACAGATACGCAGTATTTT. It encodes CASSLAGTGVLSTDTQYF.

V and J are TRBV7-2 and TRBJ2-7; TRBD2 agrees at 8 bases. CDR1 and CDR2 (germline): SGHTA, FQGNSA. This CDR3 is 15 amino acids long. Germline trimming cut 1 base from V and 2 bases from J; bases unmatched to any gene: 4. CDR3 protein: CASSLERLATYEQYF. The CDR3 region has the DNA TGTGCCAGCAGCTTAGAGAGACTAGCGACCTACGAGCAGTACTTC.

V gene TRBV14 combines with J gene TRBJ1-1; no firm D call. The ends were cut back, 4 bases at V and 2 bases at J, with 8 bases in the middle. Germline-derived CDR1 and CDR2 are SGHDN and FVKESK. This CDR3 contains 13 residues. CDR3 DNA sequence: TGTGCCAGCAGCCTGCCAGGTAACACTGAAGCTTTCTTT. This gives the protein CASSLPGNTEAFF.

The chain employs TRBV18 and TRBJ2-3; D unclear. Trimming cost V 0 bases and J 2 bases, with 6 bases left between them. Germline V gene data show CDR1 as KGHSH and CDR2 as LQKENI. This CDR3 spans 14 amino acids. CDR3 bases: TGTGCCAGCTCACCACCAGGGAACACAGATACGCAGTATTTT. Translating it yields CASSPPGNTDTQYF.

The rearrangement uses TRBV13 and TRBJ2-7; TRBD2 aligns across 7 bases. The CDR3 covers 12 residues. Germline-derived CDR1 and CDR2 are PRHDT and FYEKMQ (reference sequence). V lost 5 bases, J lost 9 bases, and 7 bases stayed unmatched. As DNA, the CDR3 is TGTGCCAGCAGCACAAGGACTAGTTCGCAGTACTTC. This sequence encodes CASSTRTSSQYF.

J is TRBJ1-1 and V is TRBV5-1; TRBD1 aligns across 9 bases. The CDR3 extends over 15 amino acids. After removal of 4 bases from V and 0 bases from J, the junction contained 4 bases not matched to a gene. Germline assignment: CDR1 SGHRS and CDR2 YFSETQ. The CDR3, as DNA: TGCGCCAGCAGCACCGGGACAGGGATGAACACTGAAGCTTTCTTT. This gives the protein CASSTGTGMNTEAFF.

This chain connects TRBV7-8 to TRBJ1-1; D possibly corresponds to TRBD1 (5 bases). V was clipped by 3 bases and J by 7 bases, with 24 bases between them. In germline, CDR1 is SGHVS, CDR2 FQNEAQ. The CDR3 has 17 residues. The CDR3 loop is CASSLGRALLKEDEAFF. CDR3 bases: TGTGCCAGCAGCTTGGGCAGGGCGCTACTTAAAGAGGATGAAGCTTTCTTT.

CDR3 bases: TGTGCCAGCAGCTTCGGGACACCCTGGGATGACAGCAATCAGCCCCAGCATTTT. This encodes CASSFGTPWDDSNQPQHF. The chain has TRBV7-6 and TRBJ1-5, with D possibly TRBD1 on 6 matching bases. CDR1 and CDR2 (germline): SGHVS, FNYEAQ. The V gene lost 3 bases and the J gene lost 1 base, with 19 bases spanning the gap. The CDR3 extends over 18 amino acids.

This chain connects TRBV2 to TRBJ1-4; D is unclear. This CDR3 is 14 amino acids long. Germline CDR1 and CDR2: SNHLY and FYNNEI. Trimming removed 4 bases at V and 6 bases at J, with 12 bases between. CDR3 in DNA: TGTGCCAGCAGTGGGGTGGGTTCGGATGAAAAACTGTTTTTT. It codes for CASSGVGSDEKLFF.

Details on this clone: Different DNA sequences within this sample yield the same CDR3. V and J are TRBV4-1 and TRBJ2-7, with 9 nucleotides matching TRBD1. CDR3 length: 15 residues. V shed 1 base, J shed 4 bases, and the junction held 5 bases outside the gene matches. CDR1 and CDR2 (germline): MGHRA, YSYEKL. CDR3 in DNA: TGCGCCAGCAGCCAAGTACAGGGGGCCGGATACGAGCAGTACTTC. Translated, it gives CASSQVQGAGYEQYF.

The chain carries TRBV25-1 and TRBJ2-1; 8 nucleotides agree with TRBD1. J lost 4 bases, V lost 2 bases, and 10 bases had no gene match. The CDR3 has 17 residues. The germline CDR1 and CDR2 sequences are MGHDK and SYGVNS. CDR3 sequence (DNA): TGTGCCAGCAGTGAAGGGACAGGCCGGTACCTTTACAATGAGCAGTTCTTC. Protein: CASSEGTGRYLYNEQFF.

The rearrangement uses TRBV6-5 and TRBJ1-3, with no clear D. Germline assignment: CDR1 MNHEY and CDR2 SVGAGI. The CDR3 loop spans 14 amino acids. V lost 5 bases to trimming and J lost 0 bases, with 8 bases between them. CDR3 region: CASSSRPSGNTIYF. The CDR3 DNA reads TGTGCCAGCAGTAGTCGCCCCTCTGGAAACACCATATATTTT.

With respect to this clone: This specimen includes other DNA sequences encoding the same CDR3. CDR3: CASSAGYEQYF. The CDR3 nucleotides read TGTGCCAGCAGTGCAGGGTACGAGCAGTACTTC. The chain links TRBV25-1 to TRBJ2-7, with D perhaps matching TRBD1 (5 bases). The V gene's germline CDR1 is MGHDK and CDR2 SYGVNS. CDR3 length: 11 residues. The V and J ends lost 4 bases and 4 bases respectively, with 5 bases between them.

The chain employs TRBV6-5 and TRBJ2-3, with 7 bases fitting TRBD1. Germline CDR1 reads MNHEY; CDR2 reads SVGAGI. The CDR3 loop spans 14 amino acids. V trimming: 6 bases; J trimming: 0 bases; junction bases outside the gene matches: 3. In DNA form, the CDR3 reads TGTGCCAGCAGCCCGACAGGGAGCACAGATACGCAGTATTTT. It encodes CASSPTGSTDTQYF.

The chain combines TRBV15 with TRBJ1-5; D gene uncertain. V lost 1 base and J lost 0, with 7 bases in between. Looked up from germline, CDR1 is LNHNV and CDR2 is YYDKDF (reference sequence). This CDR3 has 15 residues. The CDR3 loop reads CATSRGPNSNQPQHF. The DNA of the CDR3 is TGTGCCACCAGCAGAGGGCCGAATAGCAATCAGCCCCAGCATTTT. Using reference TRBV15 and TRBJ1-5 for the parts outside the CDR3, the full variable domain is DAMVIQNPRYQVTQFGKPVTLSCSQTLNHNVMYWYQQKSSQAPKLLFHYYDKDFNNEADTPDNFQSRRPNTSFCFLDIRSPGLGDTAMYLCATSRGPNSNQPQHFGDGTRLSIL.